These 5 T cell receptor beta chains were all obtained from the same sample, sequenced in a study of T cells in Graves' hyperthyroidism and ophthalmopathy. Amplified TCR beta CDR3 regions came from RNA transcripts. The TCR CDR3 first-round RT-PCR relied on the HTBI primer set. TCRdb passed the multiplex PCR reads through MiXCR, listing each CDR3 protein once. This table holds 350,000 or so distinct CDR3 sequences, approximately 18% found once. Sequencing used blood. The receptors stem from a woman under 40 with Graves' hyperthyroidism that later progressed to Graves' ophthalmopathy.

CDR3 nucleotides: TGCGCCAGCAGCTTGTCAGGGGTCGACCAAGAGACCCAGTACTTC. This encodes CASSLSGVDQETQYF. This chain uses TRBV5-1 with TRBJ2-5, with a tentative D call TRBD1 (6 bases). Looked up from germline, CDR1 is SGHRS and CDR2 is YFSETQ. This CDR3 has 15 amino acids. Deletions cut 1 base from V and 0 bases from J, with 10 bases between.

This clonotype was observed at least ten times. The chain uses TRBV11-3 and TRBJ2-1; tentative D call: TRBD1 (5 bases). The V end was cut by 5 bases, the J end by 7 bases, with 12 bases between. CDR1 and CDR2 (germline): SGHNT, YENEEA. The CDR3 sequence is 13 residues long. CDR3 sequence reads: CASSQTGPNEQFF. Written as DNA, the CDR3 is TGTGCCAGCAGCCAAACAGGTCCAAATGAGCAGTTCTTC.

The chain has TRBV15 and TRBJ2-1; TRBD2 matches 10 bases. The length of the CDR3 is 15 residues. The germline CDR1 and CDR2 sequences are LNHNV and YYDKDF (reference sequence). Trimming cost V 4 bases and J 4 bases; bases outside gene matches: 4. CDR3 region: CATSNERGGYNEQFF. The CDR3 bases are TGTGCCACCAGCAACGAGCGGGGGGGTTACAATGAGCAGTTCTTC.

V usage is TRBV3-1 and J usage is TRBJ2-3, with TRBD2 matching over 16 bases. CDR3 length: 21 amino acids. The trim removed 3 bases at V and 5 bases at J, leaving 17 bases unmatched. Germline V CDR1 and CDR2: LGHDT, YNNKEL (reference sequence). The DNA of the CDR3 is TGTGCCAGCAGCCAGAGGATGCCGGGACTAGCGGGAGGGAATGAGGAAGATACGCAGTATTTT. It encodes CASSQRMPGLAGGNEEDTQYF.

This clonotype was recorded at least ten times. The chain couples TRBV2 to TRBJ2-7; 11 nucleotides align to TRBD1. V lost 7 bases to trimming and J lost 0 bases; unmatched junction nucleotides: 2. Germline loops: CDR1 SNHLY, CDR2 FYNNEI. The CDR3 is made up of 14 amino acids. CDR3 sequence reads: CASTGTGGSYEQYF. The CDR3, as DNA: TGTGCCAGCACCGGGACAGGGGGCTCCTACGAGCAGTACTTC.